The 2 T cell receptor beta chains in this list originate from one sample, sequenced in a study of blood T cells in healthy people across ages. Using a J-beta primer mix together with a sample-barcoded 5' primer, a second PCR was run for roughly 7 to 12 cycles. TCRdb recomputed calls from the 5' RACE reads with MiXCR, one row per CDR3 protein. This repertoire shows a few hundred thousand distinct CDR3 sequences, approximately 47% found once; its top ten account for around 49%. Sequences were obtained from blood. Receptor source: a man aged 55 to 70 in good health.

This chain joins TRBV20-1 and TRBJ2-3; the D is unclear. Trimming removed 6 bases at V and 0 bases at J, with 10 bases between. The germline V gene encodes CDR1 DFQATT and CDR2 SNEGSKA (reference sequence). The CDR3 spans 13 residues. CDR3 loop: CSADAGSTDTQYF. CDR3 DNA: TGCAGTGCCGATGCTGGGAGCACAGATACGCAGTATTTT.

The chain links TRBV30 to TRBJ2-1; 7 bases map to TRBD2. With 3 bases clipped from V and 0 bases from J, the junction kept 2 bases outside the gene matches. Germline assignment: CDR1 GTSNPN and CDR2 SVGIG (reference sequence). CDR3 size: 14 residues. CDR3 sequence (DNA): TGTGCCTGGAGCGGGGGGATCTCCTACAATGAGCAGTTCTTC. This codes for CAWSGGISYNEQFF.